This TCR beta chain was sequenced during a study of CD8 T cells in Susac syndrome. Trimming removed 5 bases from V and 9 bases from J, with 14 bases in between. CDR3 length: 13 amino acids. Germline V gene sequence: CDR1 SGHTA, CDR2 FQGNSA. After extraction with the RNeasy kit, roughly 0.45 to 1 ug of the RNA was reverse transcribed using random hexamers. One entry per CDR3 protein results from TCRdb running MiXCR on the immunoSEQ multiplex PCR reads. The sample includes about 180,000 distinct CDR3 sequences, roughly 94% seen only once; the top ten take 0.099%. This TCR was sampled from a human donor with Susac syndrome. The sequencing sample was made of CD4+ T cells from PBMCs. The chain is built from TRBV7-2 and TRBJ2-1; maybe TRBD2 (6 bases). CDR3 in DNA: TGTGCCAGCAGCCCTTCCCTGGGGGGTGAGCAGTTCTTC. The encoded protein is CASSPSLGGEQFF.